This TCR beta chain was documented in a study of vaccination effects on CD4 cells after COVID-19. Repertoires were generated with immunoSEQ multiplex PCR, while TCRdb's copy carries only in-frame clones and drops some. The sample shows some 20,000 clones, approximately 76% of them seen only once. The ends lost 3 bases at V and 1 base at J; junction bases unmatched: 1. The CDR3 length is 14 residues. In germline, CDR1 is LNHDA, CDR2 SQIVND (reference sequence). After expansion with viral peptide pools in the ViraFEST assay, antigen-specific CD4+ T cells were sequenced. A 10-day culture period preceded the isolation of CD4+ T cells. Participants received two doses of either the BNT162b2 or mRNA-1273 vaccine. Details on this clone: Antigen unknown.

The sequence was obtained from a human donor who received a COVID-19 vaccine. The sequenced sample was CD4+ T cells from PBMCs cultured with HCoV-229E spike peptides, obtained after COVID-19 vaccination. The V call is TRBV19, the J call TRBJ2-3; TRBD1 matches at 7 bases. CDR3 amino acids: CASSIQGGTDTQYF. Written as DNA, the CDR3 is TGTGCCAGTAGTATTCAGGGGGGCACAGATACGCAGTATTTT.